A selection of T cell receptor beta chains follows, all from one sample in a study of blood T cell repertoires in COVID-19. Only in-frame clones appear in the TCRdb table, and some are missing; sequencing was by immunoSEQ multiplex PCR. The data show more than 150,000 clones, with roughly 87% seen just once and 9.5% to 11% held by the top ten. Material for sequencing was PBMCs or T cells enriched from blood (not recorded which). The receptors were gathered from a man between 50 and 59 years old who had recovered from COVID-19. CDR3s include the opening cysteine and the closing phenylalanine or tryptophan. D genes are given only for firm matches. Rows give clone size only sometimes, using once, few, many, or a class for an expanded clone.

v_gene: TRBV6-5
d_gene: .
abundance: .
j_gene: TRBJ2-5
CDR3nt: TGTGCCAGCACCGCGCAGGTCCTACAAGAGACCCAGTACTTC
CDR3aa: CASTAQVLQETQYF

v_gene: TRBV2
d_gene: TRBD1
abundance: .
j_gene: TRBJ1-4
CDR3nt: TGTGCCAGCAGAGGGGGCTCGGGTGAAAAACTGTTTTTT
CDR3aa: CASRGGSGEKLFF

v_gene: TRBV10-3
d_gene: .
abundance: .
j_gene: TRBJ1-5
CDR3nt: TGTGCCATCAGCGGGGGGGGAAATAGCAATCAGCCCCAGCATTTT
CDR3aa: CAISGGGNSNQPQHF

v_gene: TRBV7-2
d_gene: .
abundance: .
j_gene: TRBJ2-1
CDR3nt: TGTGCCAGCAGCATAAATGAGCAGTTCTTC
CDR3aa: CASSINEQFF

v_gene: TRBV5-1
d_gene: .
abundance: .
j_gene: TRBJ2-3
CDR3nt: TGCGCCAGCAGCCGGACACAGCGCACAGATACGCAGTATTTT
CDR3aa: CASSRTQRTDTQYF

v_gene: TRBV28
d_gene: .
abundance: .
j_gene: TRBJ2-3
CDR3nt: TGTGCCAGCAGTCCTAATCGACCGGGAGCAGATACGCAGTATTTT
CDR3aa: CASSPNRPGADTQYF

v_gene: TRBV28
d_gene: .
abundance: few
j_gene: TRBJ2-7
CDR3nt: TGTGCCAGCAGTTTCCCCCCCGGGACTGGGCCCTACGAGCAGTACTTC
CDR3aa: CASSFPPGTGPYEQYF

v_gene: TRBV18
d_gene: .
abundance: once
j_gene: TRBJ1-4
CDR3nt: TGTGCCAGCTCACCACCTCAAGGGGGTGGGGAAAAACTGTTTTTT
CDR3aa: CASSPPQGGGEKLFF

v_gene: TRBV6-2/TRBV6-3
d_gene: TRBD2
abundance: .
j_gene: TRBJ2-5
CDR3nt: TGTGCCAGCAGTTCGGGACTAGCGGGGATCGGGAGAGAGACCCAGTACTTC
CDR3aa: CASSSGLAGIGRETQYF

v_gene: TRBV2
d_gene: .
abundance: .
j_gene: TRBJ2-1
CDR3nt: TGTGCCGACGTAGTCTCTTTGGACACTAATGAGCAGTTCTTC
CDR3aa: CADVVSLDTNEQFF

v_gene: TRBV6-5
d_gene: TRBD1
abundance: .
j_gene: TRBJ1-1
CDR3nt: TGTGCCAACTCGGACAGGGCCTTCATGAACACTGAAGCTTTCTTT
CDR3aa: CANSDRAFMNTEAFF

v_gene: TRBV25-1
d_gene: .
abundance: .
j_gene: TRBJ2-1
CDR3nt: TGTGCCAGCAGTGAAGGGGGAGGCTCCTACAATGAGCAGTTCTTC
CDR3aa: CASSEGGGSYNEQFF

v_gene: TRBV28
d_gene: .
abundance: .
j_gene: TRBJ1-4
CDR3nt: TGTGCCAGCAGTTACGGTCTAAATGAAAAACTGTTTTTT
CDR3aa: CASSYGLNEKLFF

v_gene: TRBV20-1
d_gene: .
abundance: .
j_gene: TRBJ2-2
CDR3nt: TGCAGTGCTAGTCCAGGTCCCCTGAACACCGGGGAGCTGTTTTTT
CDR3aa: CSASPGPLNTGELFF

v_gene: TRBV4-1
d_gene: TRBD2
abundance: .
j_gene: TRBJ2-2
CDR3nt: TGCGCCAGCAGCCCGGACCGGACTAGCGGCACCGGGGAGCTGTTTTTT
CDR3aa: CASSPDRTSGTGELFF

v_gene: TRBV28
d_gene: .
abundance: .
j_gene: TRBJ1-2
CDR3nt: TGTGCCACCAGGTACAGAGCTAACTATGGCTACACCTTC
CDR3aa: CATRYRANYGYTF

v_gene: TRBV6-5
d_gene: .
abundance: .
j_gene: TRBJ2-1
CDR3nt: TGTGCCAGCAACGCCGGGACTCTGGCCGGGAATGAGCAGTTCTTC
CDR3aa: CASNAGTLAGNEQFF